These 25 T cell receptor beta chains were sequenced from one sample in a study of cytomegalovirus exposure and HLA in healthy donors. Vbeta (60) and Jbeta (13) primers were used in the PCR. TCRdb's table, derived via immunoSEQ multiplex PCR, lists solely in-frame clones and lacks some. Of some 200,000 clones listed, roughly 78% are singletons. The source material was PBMCs. Every receptor here comes from a girl aged 5 to 17 in good health and CMV-seropositive.

This clone has a handful of counts. J is TRBJ2-3 and V is TRBV6-5, with 13 bases matching TRBD2. This CDR3 has 12 amino acids. V shed 6 bases, J shed 11 bases, and the junction held 2 bases outside the gene matches. Germline V gene lookup returns CDR1 MNHEY and CDR2 SVGAGI. DNA of the CDR3: TGTGCCAGCAGGCGACTAGCGGGGGGGCAGTATTTT. Amino acid sequence: CASRRLAGGQYF.

This chain links TRBV9 with TRBJ1-4; D might be TRBD1 (6 bases). The CDR3 runs to 18 residues. V was pared by 0 bases and J by 7 bases, with 22 bases between. The germline gives CDR1 SGDLS, CDR2 YYNGEE. CDR3 region: CASSVDSRTGISGEKLFF. In nucleotides, the CDR3 is TGTGCCAGCAGCGTAGACTCCAGAACAGGGATATCCGGTGAAAAACTGTTTTTT. Variable domain in full (rest from reference TRBV9 and TRBJ1-4): DSGVTQTPKHLITATGQRVTLRCSPRSGDLSVYWYQQSLDQGLQFLIQYYNGEERAKGNILERFSAQQFPDLHSELNLSSLELGDSALYFCASSVDSRTGISGEKLFFGSGTQLSVL.

This clone was detected only a few times. This rearrangement joins TRBV9 to TRBJ2-3; perhaps TRBD2 as D (7 bases). V lost 3 bases, J lost 3 bases, and 17 bases lay in between. CDR3 length: 16 residues. Germline V CDR1 and CDR2: SGDLS, YYNGEE. CDR3 in amino acids: CASSASGGGGTDTQYF. The CDR3 DNA sequence: TGTGCCAGCAGCGCCTCGGGGGGAGGGGGAACAGATACGCAGTATTTT.

V and J are TRBV9 and TRBJ1-6, with D possibly being TRBD1 (6 bases). With 1 base removed from V and 6 bases from J, the gap between germline ends came to 11 bases. Germline V gene lookup returns CDR1 SGDLS and CDR2 YYNGEE. This CDR3 contains 15 residues. The CDR3 DNA sequence: TGTGCCAGCAGCGTATTGGGGACAACTAATTCACCCCTCCACTTT. Translated, it gives CASSVLGTTNSPLHF.

This clone was seen a few times. The V call is TRBV11-2, the J call TRBJ1-3, with 7 bases aligning to TRBD1. CDR1 SGHAT and CDR2 FQNNGV come from the germline V gene. The CDR3 covers 16 residues. The V segment lost 5 bases and the J segment 9 bases; nucleotides outside the gene matches: 16. The DNA of the CDR3 is TGTGCCAGCAGCCCTAAGGGCCGACAGGGAGAGGGCACCATATATTTT. Translation: CASSPKGRQGEGTIYF.

The chain joins TRBV28 to TRBJ2-7; 10 bases are a match to TRBD1. Per germline, CDR1 MDHEN and CDR2 SYDVKM. The J segment lost 4 bases and the V segment lost 7 bases, leaving 10 bases of the junction unmatched. The CDR3 contains 15 residues. In nucleotides, the CDR3 is TGTGCCAGCATCGCCCACGGACAGGGGGGTTACGAGCAGTACTTC. As protein: CASIAHGQGGYEQYF.

Concerning this clone: The junction does not match germline at one end; this may be a read error. The chain employs TRBV7-9 and TRBJ1-2, with 10 bases fitting TRBD1. This CDR3 is built from 14 residues. CDR1 and CDR2 from the germline V gene are SEHNR and FQNEAQ (reference sequence). The CDR3 bases are TGTTCCAGCAGCCCAGGGACAGGGGATCATGGCTACACCTTC. It is translated as CSSSPGTGDHGYTF.

CDR3 sequence: CASSRLGGGTNTEAFF. CDR3 bases: TGTGCCAGCAGCCGTTTGGGGGGGGGCACGAACACTGAAGCTTTCTTT. V and J are TRBV5-5 and TRBJ1-1; D may be TRBD1 (6 bases). Trimming took 4 bases from V and 1 from J, leaving 17 bases between them. The CDR3 extends over 16 amino acids. The germline CDR1 and CDR2 sequences are SGHKS and YYEKEE (reference sequence).

This clone came up once. The chain recombines TRBV10-3 with TRBJ2-7, with 11 bases identical to TRBD1. Trimming removed 10 bases from V and 3 bases from J; junction bases left unmatched: 5. CDR3 length equals 13 residues. Germline CDR1 is ENHRY and CDR2 is SYGVKD. The CDR3 sequence: CATRGTGGYEQYF. The CDR3 DNA reads as TGTGCCACCAGGGGGACAGGGGGCTACGAGCAGTACTTC.

This chain uses TRBV7-9 with TRBJ1-1; 10 bases fit TRBD1. CDR1 is SEHNR, CDR2 FQNEAQ, per germline (reference sequence). V lost 0 bases, J lost 1 base, and 8 bases stayed unmatched. This CDR3 has 18 residues. The CDR3 coding sequence is TGTGCCAGCAGCTTAGCGGGGGGACAGGGGCCCCCGAACACTGAAGCTTTCTTT. It codes for CASSLAGGQGPPNTEAFF. The whole variable domain, filled in from reference TRBV7-9 and TRBJ1-1, reads DTGVSQNPRHKITKRGQNVTFRCDPISEHNRLYWYRQTLGQGPEFLTYFQNEAQLEKSRLLSDRFSAERPKGSFSTLEIQRTEQGDSAMYLCASSLAGGQGPPNTEAFFGQGTRLTVV.

This clone was observed once. The chain employs TRBV5-5 and TRBJ1-5; D perhaps matches TRBD1 (5 bases). The length of the CDR3 is 14 residues. Germline V gene lookup returns CDR1 SGHKS and CDR2 YYEKEE (reference sequence). V dropped 0 bases and J dropped 7 bases, with 11 bases sitting between them. CDR3 sequence reads: CASSLVAGDQPQHF. The DNA of the CDR3 is TGTGCCAGCAGCTTGGTAGCGGGGGACCAGCCCCAGCATTTT.

The chain carries TRBV7-9 and TRBJ1-4; D is perhaps TRBD1 (6 bases). The germline V gene encodes CDR1 SEHNR and CDR2 FQNEAQ (reference sequence). Between the trimmed V and J ends, which lost 2 bases and 4 bases, there was a span of 14 bases. The CDR3 covers 16 residues. The CDR3 spells CASSLIDRFHNEKLFF. Here the CDR3 DNA reads TGTGCCAGCAGCTTAATAGACAGGTTTCATAATGAAAAACTGTTTTTT.

The chain joins TRBV2 to TRBJ1-6, with D possibly being TRBD1 (5 bases). Looked up from germline, CDR1 is SNHLY and CDR2 is FYNNEI. Trimming removed 4 bases at V and 6 bases at J, with 10 bases between. The CDR3 extends over 14 amino acids. In DNA form, the CDR3 reads TGTGCCAGCAGTGGGGGGGAGATTAATTCACCCCTCCACTTT. This translates into CASSGGEINSPLHF.

The V gene is TRBV7-7, the J gene TRBJ2-2; no clear D gene. Germline V gives CDR1 SSHAT, CDR2 FNYEAQ (reference sequence). Trimming left V 5 bases short and J 7 bases short, with 11 bases between. The CDR3 has 13 residues. CDR3 region: CASSTKLRGELFF. The CDR3 coding sequence is TGTGCCAGCAGCACTAAACTCCGCGGGGAGCTGTTTTTT.

This clone was detected only a few times. The V call is TRBV19, the J call TRBJ2-2; 11 bases fit TRBD1. The CDR3 is 15 residues long. The trim removed 7 bases at V and 5 bases at J, leaving 6 bases unmatched. Germline V gene sequence: CDR1 LNHDA, CDR2 SQIVND (reference sequence). CDR3 sequence reads: CASTSGTGGTGELFF. For the CDR3, the DNA is TGTGCCAGTACCTCAGGGACAGGGGGAACCGGGGAGCTGTTTTTT. Looking up the rest from reference TRBV19 and TRBJ2-2 gives the full variable domain: DGGITQSPKYLFRKEGQNVTLSCEQNLNHDAMYWYRQDPGQGLRLIYYSQIVNDFQKGDIAEGYSVSREKKESFPLTVTSAQKNPTAFYLCASTSGTGGTGELFFGEGSRLTVL.

The chain is built from TRBV5-1 and TRBJ1-5, with TRBD1 as a possible D gene (5 bases). V shed 4 bases and J shed 1 base, with 12 bases lying between them. CDR1 and CDR2 (germline): SGHRS, YFSETQ. There are 15 residues in the CDR3. The CDR3 sequence is CASSPQGLSNQPQHF. CDR3 DNA: TGCGCCAGCAGCCCTCAGGGATTAAGCAATCAGCCCCAGCATTTT.

The chain is built from TRBV4-3 and TRBJ2-3; 10 positions agree with TRBD1. Per the germline V gene, CDR1 is LGHNA and CDR2 is YSLEER. The CDR3 extends over 15 amino acids. The junction had 5 bases not matched to a gene; V was cut back by 4 bases and J by 4 bases. CDR3 loop: CASSPTGGASDTQYF. CDR3 nucleotide sequence: TGCGCCAGCAGCCCGACAGGGGGCGCGTCAGATACGCAGTATTTT.

The chain employs TRBV25-1 and TRBJ1-1; D remains ambiguous. Germline V gives CDR1 MGHDK, CDR2 SYGVNS. V gave up 3 bases and J gave up 1 base, with 6 bases separating them. CDR3 length: 13 residues. The CDR3 here is CASSEARNTEAFF. The DNA of the CDR3 is TGTGCCAGCAGTGAGGCCAGGAACACTGAAGCTTTCTTT. The full variable domain, rest sourced from reference TRBV25-1 and TRBJ1-1, is EADIYQTPRYLVIGTGKKITLECSQTMGHDKMYWYQQDPGMELHLIHYSYGVNSTEKGDLSSESTVSRIRTEHFPLTLESARPSHTSQYLCASSEARNTEAFFGQGTRLTVV.

The rearrangement joins TRBV5-6 to TRBJ2-3; perhaps TRBD2 as D (6 bases). The ends were cut back, 1 base at V and 5 bases at J, with 23 bases in the middle. The V gene's germline CDR1 is SGHDT and CDR2 YYEEEE. The CDR3 loop spans 18 amino acids. CDR3 DNA: TGTGCCAGCAGCTTGTTCCTGCTTTCGGGGGTGGTGGGAGATACGCAGTATTTT. It encodes CASSLFLLSGVVGDTQYF. Variable domain in full (rest from reference TRBV5-6 and TRBJ2-3): DAGVTQSPTHLIKTRGQQVTLRCSPKSGHDTVSWYQQALGQGPQFIFQYYEEEERQRGNFPDRFSGHQFPNYSSELNVNALLLGDSALYLCASSLFLLSGVVGDTQYFGPGTRLTVL.

J is TRBJ2-2 and V is TRBV6-6; TRBD2 is a possible D gene (6 bases). The CDR3 loop spans 14 amino acids. In germline, CDR1 is MNHNY, CDR2 SVGAGI (reference sequence). Trimming cost V 6 bases and J 7 bases, with 15 bases left between them. CDR3 residues: CASSGGKMDGELFF. CDR3 DNA: TGTGCCAGCAGCGGAGGGAAGATGGACGGGGAGCTGTTTTTT.

This clone was picked up one time. The chain carries TRBV11-2 and TRBJ2-1; a weak D match, TRBD1 (5 bases). Deletions cut 1 base from V and 3 bases from J, with 10 bases between. The CDR3 spans 15 residues. Germline loops: CDR1 SGHAT, CDR2 FQNNGV. DNA for the CDR3: TGTGCCAGCAGCTTAGGGCAGGGAAACTACAATGAGCAGTTCTTC. Translation gives CASSLGQGNYNEQFF.

The V call is TRBV5-1, the J call TRBJ2-3, with D perhaps matching TRBD2 (6 bases). Trimming pared 4 bases from V and 2 bases from J, leaving 11 bases between. The CDR3 contains 14 residues. CDR1 and CDR2 from the germline V gene are SGHRS and YFSETQ. The CDR3 protein is CASSIGGDTDTQYF. CDR3 DNA sequence: TGCGCCAGCAGCATCGGGGGAGACACAGATACGCAGTATTTT.

The chain couples TRBV4-2 to TRBJ2-1, with 10 bases aligning to TRBD2. This CDR3 is 16 amino acids long. V dropped 0 bases and J dropped 8; count of bases not matched to a gene: 7. Germline V gives CDR1 LGHNA, CDR2 YNFKEQ. CDR3 DNA: TGTGCCAGCAGCCAAGACCCAGCGGGGGGGATGTATGAGCAGTTCTTC. It specifies CASSQDPAGGMYEQFF.

The J gene is TRBJ1-1, the V gene TRBV9, with D possibly being TRBD1 (6 bases). From germline, CDR1 is SGDLS and CDR2 YYNGEE. The V end lost 3 bases, the J end lost 3 bases, and 15 bases lay between the germline ends. This CDR3 region has 15 residues. CDR3 sequence: CASSAQGSGDTEAFF. The DNA of the CDR3 is TGTGCCAGCAGCGCTCAGGGGAGCGGAGACACTGAAGCTTTCTTT.

The chain couples TRBV5-4 to TRBJ1-1; TRBD1 might be the D (5 bases). Germline assignment: CDR1 SGHNT and CDR2 YYREEE (reference sequence). The CDR3 extends over 16 amino acids. V was clipped by 4 bases and J by 0 bases, with 16 bases between them. DNA of the CDR3: TGTGCCAGCAGCCCGGGAGGGGTTCCCATGAACACTGAAGCTTTCTTT. Translating gives CASSPGGVPMNTEAFF.